This TCR beta chain was found in a study of blood T cell repertoires in COVID-19. J was trimmed by 2 bases and V by 5 bases; bases with no gene match: 8. There are 15 residues in the CDR3. Germline V CDR1 and CDR2: SGHTA, FQGTGA. Original data processing: Estimated nucleated cell counts came from reference gene primer amplification. Repertoires were generated with immunoSEQ multiplex PCR, while TCRdb's copy carries only in-frame clones and drops some. Clone size and V and J calls were adopted from that table, with D and trimming inferred from the DNA. The repertoire includes 150,000 to 200,000 clones, roughly four fifths of them detected once, and 11% sits in the top ten.

This sequence was found in a human donor in a cohort sampled during active COVID-19. The sequenced material came from peripheral blood. The chain employs TRBV7-3 and TRBJ2-5, with 7 bases matching TRBD2. CDR3: CASSRHRGEQETQYF. The CDR3 DNA follows: TGTGCCAGCAGCCGCCACCGGGGGGAGCAAGAGACCCAGTACTTC.